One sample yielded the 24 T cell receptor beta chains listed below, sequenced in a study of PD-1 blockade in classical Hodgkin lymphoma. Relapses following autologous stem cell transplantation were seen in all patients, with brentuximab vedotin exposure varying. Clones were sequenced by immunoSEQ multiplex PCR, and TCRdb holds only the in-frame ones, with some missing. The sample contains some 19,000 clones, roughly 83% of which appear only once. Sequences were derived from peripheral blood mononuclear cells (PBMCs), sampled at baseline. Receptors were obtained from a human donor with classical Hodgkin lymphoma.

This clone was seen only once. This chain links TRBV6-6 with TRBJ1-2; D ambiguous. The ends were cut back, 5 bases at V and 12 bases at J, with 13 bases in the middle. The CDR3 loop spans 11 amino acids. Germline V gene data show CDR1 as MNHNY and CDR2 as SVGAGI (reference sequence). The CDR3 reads CASSPVHGHTF. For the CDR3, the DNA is TGTGCCAGCAGTCCTGTACACGGACACACCTTC.

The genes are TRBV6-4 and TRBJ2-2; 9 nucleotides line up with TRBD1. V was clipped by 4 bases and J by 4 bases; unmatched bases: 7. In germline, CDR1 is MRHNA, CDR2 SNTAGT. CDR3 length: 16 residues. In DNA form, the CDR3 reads TGTGCCAGCAGTGTAACAGGGGGCGGAGGCACCGGGGAGCTGTTTTTT. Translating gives CASSVTGGGGTGELFF.

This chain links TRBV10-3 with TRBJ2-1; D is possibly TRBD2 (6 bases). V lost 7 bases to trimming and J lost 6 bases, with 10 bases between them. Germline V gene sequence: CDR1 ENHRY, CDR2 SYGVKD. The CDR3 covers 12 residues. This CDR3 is CAIMGGGNEQFF. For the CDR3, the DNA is TGTGCCATCATGGGAGGCGGCAATGAGCAGTTCTTC.

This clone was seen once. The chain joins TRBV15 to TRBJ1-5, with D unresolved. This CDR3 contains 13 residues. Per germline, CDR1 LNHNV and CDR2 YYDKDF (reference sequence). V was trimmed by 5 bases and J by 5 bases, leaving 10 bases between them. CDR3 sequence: CATSPVGYQPQHF. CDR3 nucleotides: TGTGCCACCAGCCCAGTCGGGTATCAGCCCCAGCATTTT.

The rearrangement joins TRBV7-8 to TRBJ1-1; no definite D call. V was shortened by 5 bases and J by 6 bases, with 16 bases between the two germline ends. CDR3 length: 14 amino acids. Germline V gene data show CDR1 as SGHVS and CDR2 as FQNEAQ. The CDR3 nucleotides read TGTGCCAGCAGCCTCCCCAAGACTCGCTCTGAAGCTTTCTTT. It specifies CASSLPKTRSEAFF.

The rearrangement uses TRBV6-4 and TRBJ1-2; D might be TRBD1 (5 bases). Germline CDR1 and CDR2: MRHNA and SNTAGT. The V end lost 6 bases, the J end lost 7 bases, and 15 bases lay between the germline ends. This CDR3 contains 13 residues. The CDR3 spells CASSPGGVTGYTF. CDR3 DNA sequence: TGTGCCAGCAGCCCTGGGGGAGTCACTGGCTACACCTTC.

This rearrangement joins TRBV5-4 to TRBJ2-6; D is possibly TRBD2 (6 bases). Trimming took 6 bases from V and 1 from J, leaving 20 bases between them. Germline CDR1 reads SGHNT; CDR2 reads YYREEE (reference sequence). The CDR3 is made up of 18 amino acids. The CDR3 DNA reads TGTGCCAGCACCTGGAGGGTCGCCAGGTCATCTGGGGCCAACGTCCTGACTTTC. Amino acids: CASTWRVARSSGANVLTF.

This CDR3 reads CASRYGRGKVNTEAFF. In nucleotides, the CDR3 is TGTGCCAGCAGGTATGGTCGGGGGAAGGTAAACACTGAAGCTTTCTTT. This chain connects TRBV7-8 to TRBJ1-1, with a tentative D call TRBD1 (5 bases). The CDR3 sequence is 16 residues long. In germline, CDR1 is SGHVS, CDR2 FQNEAQ. Trimming took 6 bases from V and 2 from J, leaving 19 bases between them.

CDR3 in amino acids: CASSEGLRQVHIMRYTF. The DNA for the CDR3 is TGTGCCAGCAGTGAAGGGCTGCGACAGGTCCACATCATGCGCTACACCTTC. V is TRBV2 and J is TRBJ1-2; D may be TRBD1 (6 bases). CDR3 length: 17 residues. The germline CDR1 and CDR2 sequences are SNHLY and FYNNEI. The V gene lost 1 base and the J gene lost 9 bases, with 24 bases spanning the gap.

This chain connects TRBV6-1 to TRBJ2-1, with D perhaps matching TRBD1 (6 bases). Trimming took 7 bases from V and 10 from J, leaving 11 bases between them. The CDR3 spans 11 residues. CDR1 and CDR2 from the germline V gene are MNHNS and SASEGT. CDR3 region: CASTIGGEQFF. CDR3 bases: TGTGCCAGCACCATAGGGGGAGAGCAGTTCTTC.

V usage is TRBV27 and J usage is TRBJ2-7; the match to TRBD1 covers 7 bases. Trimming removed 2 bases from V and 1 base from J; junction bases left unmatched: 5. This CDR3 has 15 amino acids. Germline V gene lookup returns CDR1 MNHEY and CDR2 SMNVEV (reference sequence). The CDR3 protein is CASSLGPGGSYEQYF. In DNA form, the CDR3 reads TGTGCCAGCAGTTTAGGGCCAGGGGGATCCTACGAGCAGTACTTC.

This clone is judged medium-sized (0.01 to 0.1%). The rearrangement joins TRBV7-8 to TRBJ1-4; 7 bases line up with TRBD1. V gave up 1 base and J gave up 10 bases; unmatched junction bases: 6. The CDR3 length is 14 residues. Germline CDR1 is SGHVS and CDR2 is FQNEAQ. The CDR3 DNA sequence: TGTGCCAGCAGCTTAGGCCAGGGGGTTGGAAAACTGTTTTTT. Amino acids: CASSLGQGVGKLFF. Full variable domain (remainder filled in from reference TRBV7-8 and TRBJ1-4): GAGVSQSPRYKVAKRGQDVALRCDPISGHVSLFWYQQALGQGPEFLTYFQNEAQLDKSGLPSDRFFAERPEGSVSTLKIQRTQQEDSAVYLCASSLGQGVGKLFFGSGTQLSVL.

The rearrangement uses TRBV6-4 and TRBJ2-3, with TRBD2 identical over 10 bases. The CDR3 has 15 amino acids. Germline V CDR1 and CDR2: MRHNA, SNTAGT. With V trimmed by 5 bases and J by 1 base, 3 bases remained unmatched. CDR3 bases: TGTGCCAGCAGTACAAGCGGGGGGGGCACAGATACGCAGTATTTT. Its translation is CASSTSGGGTDTQYF.

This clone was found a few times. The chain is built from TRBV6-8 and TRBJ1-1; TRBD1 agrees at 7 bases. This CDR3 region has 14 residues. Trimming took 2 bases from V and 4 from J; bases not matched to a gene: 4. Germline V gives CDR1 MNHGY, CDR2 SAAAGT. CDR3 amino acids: CASSYAAGGTEAFF. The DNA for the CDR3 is TGTGCCAGCAGTTACGCTGCAGGGGGCACTGAAGCTTTCTTT.

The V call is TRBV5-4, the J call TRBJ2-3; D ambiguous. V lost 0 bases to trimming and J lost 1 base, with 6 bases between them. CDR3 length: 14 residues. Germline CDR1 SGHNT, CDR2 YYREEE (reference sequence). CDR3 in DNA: TGTGCCAGCAGCTTGGACATTGGCACAGATACGCAGTATTTT. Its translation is CASSLDIGTDTQYF. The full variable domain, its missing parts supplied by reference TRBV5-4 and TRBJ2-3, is ETGVTQSPTHLIKTRGQQVTLRCSSQSGHNTVSWYQQALGQGPQFIFQYYREEENGRGNFPPRFSGLQFPNYSSELNVNALELDDSALYLCASSLDIGTDTQYFGPGTRLTVL.

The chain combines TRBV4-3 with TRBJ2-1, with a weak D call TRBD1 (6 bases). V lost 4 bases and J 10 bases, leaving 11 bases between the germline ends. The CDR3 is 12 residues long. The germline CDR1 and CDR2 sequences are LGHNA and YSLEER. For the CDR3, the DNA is TGCGCCAGCAGCCCCCCCAGGGGCGAGCAGTTCTTC. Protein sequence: CASSPPRGEQFF.

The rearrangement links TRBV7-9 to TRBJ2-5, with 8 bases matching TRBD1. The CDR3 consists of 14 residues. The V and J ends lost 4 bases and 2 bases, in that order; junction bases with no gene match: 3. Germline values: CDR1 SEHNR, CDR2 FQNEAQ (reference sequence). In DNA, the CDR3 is TGTGCCAGCAGCTCCTGGACAGGGCAAGAGACCCAGTACTTC. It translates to CASSSWTGQETQYF.

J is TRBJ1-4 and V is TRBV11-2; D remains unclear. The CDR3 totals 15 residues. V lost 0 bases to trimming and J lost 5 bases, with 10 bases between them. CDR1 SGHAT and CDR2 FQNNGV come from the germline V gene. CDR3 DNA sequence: TGTGCCAGCAGCTTAGACGGAAACTTGAATGAAAAACTGTTTTTT. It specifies CASSLDGNLNEKLFF. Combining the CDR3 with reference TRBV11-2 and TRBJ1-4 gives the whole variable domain EAGVAQSPRYKIIEKRQSVAFWCNPISGHATLYWYQQILGQGPKLLIQFQNNGVVDDSQLPKDRFSAERLKGVDSTLKIQPAKLEDSAVYLCASSLDGNLNEKLFFGSGTQLSVL.

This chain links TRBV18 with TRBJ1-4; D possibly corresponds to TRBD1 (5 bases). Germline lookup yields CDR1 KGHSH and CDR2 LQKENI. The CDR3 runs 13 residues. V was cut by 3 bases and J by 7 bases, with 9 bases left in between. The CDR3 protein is CASSPRVVEKLFF. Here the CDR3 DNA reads TGTGCCAGCTCACCCAGGGTGGTTGAAAAACTGTTTTTT.

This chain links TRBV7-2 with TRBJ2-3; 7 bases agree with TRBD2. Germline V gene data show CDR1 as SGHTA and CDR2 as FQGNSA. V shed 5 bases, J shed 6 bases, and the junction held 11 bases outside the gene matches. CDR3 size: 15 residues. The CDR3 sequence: CASSLLRGNGDTQYF. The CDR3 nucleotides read TGTGCCAGCAGCCTCCTGCGGGGGAACGGGGATACGCAGTATTTT.

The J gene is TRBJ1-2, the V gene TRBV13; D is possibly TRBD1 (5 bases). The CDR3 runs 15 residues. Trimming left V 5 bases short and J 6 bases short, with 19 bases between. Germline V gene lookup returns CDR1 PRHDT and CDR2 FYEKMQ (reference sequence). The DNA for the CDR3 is TGTGCCAGCAGCCGTACCTCCCAGGGATTCGATGGCTACACCTTC. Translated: CASSRTSQGFDGYTF. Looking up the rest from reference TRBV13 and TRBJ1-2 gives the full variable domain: AAGVIQSPRHLIKEKRETATLKCYPIPRHDTVYWYQQGPGQDPQFLISFYEKMQSDKGSIPDRFSAQQFSDYHSELNMSSLELGDSALYFCASSRTSQGFDGYTFGSGTRLTVV.

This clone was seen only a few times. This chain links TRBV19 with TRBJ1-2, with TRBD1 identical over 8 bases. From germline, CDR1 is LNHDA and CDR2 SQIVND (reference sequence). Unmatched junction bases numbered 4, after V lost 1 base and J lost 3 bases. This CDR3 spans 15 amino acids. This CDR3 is CASSIGTGTDYGYTF. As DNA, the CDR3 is TGTGCCAGTAGTATAGGGACAGGGACGGACTATGGCTACACCTTC.

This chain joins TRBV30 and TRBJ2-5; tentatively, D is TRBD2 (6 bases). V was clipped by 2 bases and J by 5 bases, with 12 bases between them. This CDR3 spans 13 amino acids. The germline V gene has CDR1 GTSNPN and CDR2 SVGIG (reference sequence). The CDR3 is CAWSRRVRETQYF. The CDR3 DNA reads TGTGCCTGGAGTAGGAGGGTCCGGGAGACCCAGTACTTC.

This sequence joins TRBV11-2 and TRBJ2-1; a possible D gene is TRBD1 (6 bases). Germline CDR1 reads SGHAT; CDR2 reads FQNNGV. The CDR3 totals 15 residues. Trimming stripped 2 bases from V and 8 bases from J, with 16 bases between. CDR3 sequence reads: CASSLNAQGRDEQFF. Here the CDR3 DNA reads TGTGCCAGCAGCTTAAACGCACAGGGAAGGGATGAGCAGTTCTTC.